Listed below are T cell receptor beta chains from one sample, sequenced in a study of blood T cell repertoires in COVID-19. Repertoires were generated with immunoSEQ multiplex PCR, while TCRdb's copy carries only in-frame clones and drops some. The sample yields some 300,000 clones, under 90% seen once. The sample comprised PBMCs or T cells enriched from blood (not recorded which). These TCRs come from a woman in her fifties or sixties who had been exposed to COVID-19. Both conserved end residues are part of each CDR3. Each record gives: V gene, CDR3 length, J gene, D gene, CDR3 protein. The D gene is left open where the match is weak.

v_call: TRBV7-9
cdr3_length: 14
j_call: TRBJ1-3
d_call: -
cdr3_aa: CASSPAILGNTIYF

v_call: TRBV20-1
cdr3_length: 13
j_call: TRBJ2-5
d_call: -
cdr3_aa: CSASTELQETQYF

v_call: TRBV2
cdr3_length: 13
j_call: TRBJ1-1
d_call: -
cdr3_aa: CASRVRGVTEAFF

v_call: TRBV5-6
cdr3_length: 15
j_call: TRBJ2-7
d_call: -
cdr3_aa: CASSWKGQVSAEQYF

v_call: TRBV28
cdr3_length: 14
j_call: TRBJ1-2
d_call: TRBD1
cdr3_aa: CASSYSGTEYGYTF

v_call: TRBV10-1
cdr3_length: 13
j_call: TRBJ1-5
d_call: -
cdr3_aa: CASKSGGNQPQHF

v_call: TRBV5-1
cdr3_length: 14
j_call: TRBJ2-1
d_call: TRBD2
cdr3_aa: CASRSGGSYNEQFF

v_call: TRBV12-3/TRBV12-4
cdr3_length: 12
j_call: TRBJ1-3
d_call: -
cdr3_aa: CASSRPGDTIYF

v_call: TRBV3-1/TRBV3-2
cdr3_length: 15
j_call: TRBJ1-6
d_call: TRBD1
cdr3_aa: CASSHDRGYDSPLHF

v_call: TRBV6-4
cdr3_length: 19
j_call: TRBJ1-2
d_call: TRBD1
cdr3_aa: CASSLPPRDRECWNYGYTF

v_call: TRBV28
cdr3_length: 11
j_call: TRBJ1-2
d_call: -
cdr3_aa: CASSRDRGYTF

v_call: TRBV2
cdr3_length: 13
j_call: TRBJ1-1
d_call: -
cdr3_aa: CASIRGMNTEAFF

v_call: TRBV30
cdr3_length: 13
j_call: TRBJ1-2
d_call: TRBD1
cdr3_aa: CAWRGDRGYGYTF

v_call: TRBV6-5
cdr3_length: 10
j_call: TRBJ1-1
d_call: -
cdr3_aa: CAASYTEAFF

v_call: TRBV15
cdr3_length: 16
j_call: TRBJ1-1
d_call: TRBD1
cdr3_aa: CATSRRTGAMNTEAFF

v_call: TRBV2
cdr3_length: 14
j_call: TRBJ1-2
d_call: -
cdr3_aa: CASSVEGSGYGYTF

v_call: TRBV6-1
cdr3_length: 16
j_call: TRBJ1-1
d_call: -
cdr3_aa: CASSDQRSPGNTEAFF

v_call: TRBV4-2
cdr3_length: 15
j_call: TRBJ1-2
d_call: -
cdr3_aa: CASSQEGGSGYGYTF

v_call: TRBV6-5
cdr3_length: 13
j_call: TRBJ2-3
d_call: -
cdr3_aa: CASVQTVADTQYF

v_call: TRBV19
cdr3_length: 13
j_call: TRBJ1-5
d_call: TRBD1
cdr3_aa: CATRTGGGQPQHF

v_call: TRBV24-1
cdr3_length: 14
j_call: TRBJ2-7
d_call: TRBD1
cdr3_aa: CATSDLDRAYEQYF

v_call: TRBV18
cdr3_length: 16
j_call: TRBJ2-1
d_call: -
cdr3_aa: CASSPPQESSYNEQFF

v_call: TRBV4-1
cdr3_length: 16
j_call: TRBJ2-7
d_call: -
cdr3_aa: CASSQELRGPLREQYF

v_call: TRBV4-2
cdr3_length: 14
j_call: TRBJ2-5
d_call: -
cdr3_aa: CASSQPGVQETQYF

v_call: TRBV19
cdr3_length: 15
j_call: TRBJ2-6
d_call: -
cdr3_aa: CASTVLAAGANVLTF

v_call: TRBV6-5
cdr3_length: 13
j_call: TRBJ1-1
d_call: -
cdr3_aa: CASRTGTGSEAFF

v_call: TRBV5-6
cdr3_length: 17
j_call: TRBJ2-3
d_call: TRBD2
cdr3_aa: CASSWEGLAGVSDTQYF

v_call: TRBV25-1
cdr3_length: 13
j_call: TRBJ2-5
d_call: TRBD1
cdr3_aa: CASSQGVRETQYF

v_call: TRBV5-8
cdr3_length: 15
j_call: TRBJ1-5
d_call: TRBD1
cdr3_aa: CASSWGQGALQPQHF

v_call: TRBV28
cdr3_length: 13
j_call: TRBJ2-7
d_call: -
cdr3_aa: CASSNRDSYEQYF

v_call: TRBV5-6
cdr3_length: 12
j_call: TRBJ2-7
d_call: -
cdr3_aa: CASSLSGYKQYF

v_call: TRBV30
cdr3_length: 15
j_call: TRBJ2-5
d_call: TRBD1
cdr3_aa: CAWSIADRGRETQYF

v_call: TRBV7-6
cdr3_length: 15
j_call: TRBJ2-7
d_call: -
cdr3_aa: CASSLDDRSSYEQYF

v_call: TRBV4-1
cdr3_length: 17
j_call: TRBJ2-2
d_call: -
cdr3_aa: CASSQDFTGMNTGELFF

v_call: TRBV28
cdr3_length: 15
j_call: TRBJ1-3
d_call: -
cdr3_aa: CASTTTATGGNTIYF

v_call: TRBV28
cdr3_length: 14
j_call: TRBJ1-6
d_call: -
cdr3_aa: CASSQSLSNSPLHF

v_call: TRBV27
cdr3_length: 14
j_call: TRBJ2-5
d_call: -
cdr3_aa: CASSNGGPGETQYF

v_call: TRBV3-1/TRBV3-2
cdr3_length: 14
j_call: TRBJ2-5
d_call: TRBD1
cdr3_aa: CASSRRQGGETQYF

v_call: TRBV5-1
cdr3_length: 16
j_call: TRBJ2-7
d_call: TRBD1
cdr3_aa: CASSKAGTGGSYEQYF